The clone carrying this T cell receptor beta chain was observed a few times. The antigen is undetermined. TCRdb ran MiXCR on the reads and lists one entry per CDR3 protein. This table has approximately 500,000 distinct CDR3 sequences, less than 30% appearing once. This record belongs to a study of T cell repertoires in cytomegalovirus infection. Study summary: Indications came from public TCR beta signatures; they pointed to CMV infection and to a matching HLA type. Notes on the study in general: What dominated the ex vivo response were HLA-C-restricted CMV-specific TCR beta clonotypes.

Germline CDR1 MNHEY, CDR2 SVGEGT. This CDR3 has 12 amino acids. The germline V and J ends were trimmed by 10 bases and 6 bases, with 12 bases remaining between them. The V gene is TRBV6-2 or TRBV6-3, the J gene TRBJ2-2; D remains unclear. The sample taken for sequencing was PBMCs. The sequence came from a human donor in good health (CMV status not recorded). Some clones in this sample may be carry-over from other donors' samples. In DNA, the CDR3 is TGTGCCACCTATAGTTTTTCCGGGGAGCTGTTTTTT. It translates to CATYSFSGELFF.